The source of this TCR beta chain is a study of OX40 agonist ivuxolimab in advanced cancers. Study as a whole: The study enrolled dose-escalation patients with hepatocellular carcinoma, melanoma, renal cell or head and neck cancer. Under the entry rules, prior anti-PD-1, anti-PD-L1 or anti-CTLA-4 therapy was allowed, and around 36% had some.

Overall study results and limits: Part of the nonresponder group also had normalized T-cell clonal expansion that was low. The CD4+ and CD8+ T cells in the blood had expanded clonally by week 6 at 0.1 to 3.0 mg/kg.

With 4 bases removed from V and 5 bases from J, the gap between germline ends came to 12 bases. Germline values: CDR1 SGHRS, CDR2 YFSETQ. The CDR3 has 13 residues. This clone occurred once. Its antigen is still unknown. Measured with immunoSEQ multiplex PCR; TCRdb has only the in-frame clones, and not every one. The sample lists about 84,000 clones; roughly 94% were seen once. This TCR was recovered from an adult with an advanced solid tumor such as melanoma, head and neck, liver or kidney cancer. Here the sequenced sample was CD4+ or CD8+ T cells sorted from blood, taken in a trial of the OX40 agonist ivuxolimab. The chain joins TRBV5-1 to TRBJ1-1; no clear D gene. DNA of the CDR3: TGCGCCAGCAGCGAAGTCGTAGGAACTGAAGCTTTCTTT. Its translation is CASSEVVGTEAFF.